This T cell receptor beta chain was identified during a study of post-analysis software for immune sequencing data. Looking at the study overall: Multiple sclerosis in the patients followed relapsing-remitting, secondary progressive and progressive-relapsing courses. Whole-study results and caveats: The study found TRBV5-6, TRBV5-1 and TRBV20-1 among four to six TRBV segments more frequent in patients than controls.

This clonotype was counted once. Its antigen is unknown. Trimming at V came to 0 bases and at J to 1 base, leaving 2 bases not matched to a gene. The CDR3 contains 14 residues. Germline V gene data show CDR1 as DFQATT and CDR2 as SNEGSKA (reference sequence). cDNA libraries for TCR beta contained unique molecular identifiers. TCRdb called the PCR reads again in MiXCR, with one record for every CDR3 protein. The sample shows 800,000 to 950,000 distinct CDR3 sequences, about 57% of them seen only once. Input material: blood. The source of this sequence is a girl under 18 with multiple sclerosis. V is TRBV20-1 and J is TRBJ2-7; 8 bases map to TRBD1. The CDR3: CSAREGTGSYEQYF. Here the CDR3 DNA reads TGCAGTGCTAGAGAAGGGACAGGATCCTACGAGCAGTACTTC.